This TCR beta chain was captured by sequencing in a study of shared clonotypes between healthy human individuals. Study-wide points: A handful of donors showed sharing of about 5.5% of naive CD4 clonotypes. Represented diversity, genetic and exposure-history alike, was limited by few donors.

The CDR3 runs to 13 residues. From germline, CDR1 is SQVTM and CDR2 ANQGSEA. Assay: immunoSEQ multiplex PCR; the TCRdb copy retains only in-frame clones and omits some. The sample records roughly 1,000,000 clones, around three quarters being singletons. Remarks on this clone: Its antigen is unknown.

Donors were Caucasian adults residing in Nashville, Tennessee, USA. This clonotype was obtained from a man younger than 35 in good health. Some clones in this sample may be carry-over from other donors' samples. The V gene is TRBV29-1, the J gene TRBJ2-5; D may match TRBD1 or TRBD2 (5 bases each). The DNA end is a closer match to TRBJ2-7, so the J assignment may be wrong. The sequenced material came from memory CD4+ T cells from PBMCs. Regarding subset: CD45RA-negative fraction. CDR3 nucleotides: TGCAGCGGGCTCCGTGGGGCCGGGGACGAGCAGTACTTC. Translation: CSGLRGAGDEQYF.